This TCR beta chain derives from a study of tumor-infiltrating lymphocytes in primary liver carcinoma. Study information: Each of the growths was stage T1-T3 N0M0, extending roughly 4 to 10 cm across. Sample yields of productive TCRbeta reads, ranging from roughly 3.5 to 7.13 million, were similar across tissue types.

The CDR3 spans 20 residues. In germline, CDR1 is MNHEY, CDR2 SVGAGI. In the case of this clonotype: The junction departs from the called germline gene at one end, perhaps through a read error.

Co-extracted RNA and DNA came from approximately 20-30 mg of unsorted bulk tissue. Histology found more than 80% viable tumor cells per sample. Total RNA (roughly 0.45 ug) served as template for TCR beta cDNA synthesis primed by a constant-region primer. TCR beta libraries came from three nested multiplex PCR rounds using slightly modified ARM-PCR. TRBV1-TRBV30 forward primers paired with a C-beta reverse primer were used in the first two PCR rounds, which ran about 11 cycles each. One entry per CDR3 protein results from TCRdb running MiXCR on the multiplex PCR reads. The top ten hold 9% to 10% of the sample, which has about 99,000 distinct CDR3 sequences, almost 70% seen once.

The J gene is TRBJ2-1, the V gene TRBV6-5; 8 bases agree with TRBD1. This sequence originates from an older woman with primary liver carcinoma and hepatitis B virus infection. Sequencing was carried out using liver tumor tissue from sampling region 5. Subset denoted: tumor region T5, tumor centre. The CDR3 DNA reads as TGTGTCAGCACCAAAGGGTCGGACAGGGAGTGGGGGAGCTCCTACGATGAGCAGTTCTTC. Encoded protein: CVSTKGSDREWGSSYDEQFF.